This T cell receptor (beta chain) stems from a study of OX40 agonist ivuxolimab in advanced cancers. Overall study findings and caveats: Circulating CD4+ and CD8+ T cells showed clonal expansion by week 6 at 0.1 to 3.0 mg/kg. Low normalized clonal expansion also occurred in some nonresponding patients. The average count of expanded clones was higher among CD8+ T cells than among CD4+.

CDR1 and CDR2 from the germline V gene are MDHEN and SYDVKM. The CDR3 runs to 15 residues. Deletions cut 2 bases from V and 5 bases from J, with 10 bases between. Patients were excluded for autoimmune disease history or systemic immunosuppression. Details on this clone: Its antigen remains unknown.

Assay: immunoSEQ multiplex PCR; the TCRdb copy retains only in-frame clones and omits some. This sample carries over 60,000 clones, around 89% of them seen once, and the ten largest clones take under 1%. Sequenced here: CD4+ or CD8+ T cells sorted from blood, sampled in a trial of the OX40 agonist ivuxolimab. The V gene is TRBV28, the J gene TRBJ1-6; D is undetermined. The receptor was isolated from an adult with an advanced solid tumor such as melanoma, head and neck, liver or kidney cancer. The CDR3 nucleotides are TGTGCCAGCAGTTTAGAGGACGGAAATAATTCACCCCTCCACTTT. Its translation is CASSLEDGNNSPLHF. The full variable domain, its missing parts supplied by reference TRBV28 and TRBJ1-6, is DVKVTQSSRYLVKRTGEKVFLECVQDMDHENMFWYRQDPGLGLRLIYFSYDVKMKEKGDIPEGYSVSREKKERFSLILESASTNQTSMYLCASSLEDGNNSPLHFGNGTRLTVT.